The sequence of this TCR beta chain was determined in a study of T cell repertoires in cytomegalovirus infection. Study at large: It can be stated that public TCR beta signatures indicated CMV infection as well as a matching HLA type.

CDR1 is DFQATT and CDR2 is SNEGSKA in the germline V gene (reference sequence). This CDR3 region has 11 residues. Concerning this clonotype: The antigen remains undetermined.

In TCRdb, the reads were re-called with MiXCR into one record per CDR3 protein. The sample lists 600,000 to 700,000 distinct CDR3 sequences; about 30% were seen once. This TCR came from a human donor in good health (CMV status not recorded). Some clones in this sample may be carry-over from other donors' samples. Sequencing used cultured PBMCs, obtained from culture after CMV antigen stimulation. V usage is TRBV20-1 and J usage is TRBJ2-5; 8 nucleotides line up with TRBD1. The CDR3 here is CSGTGQETQYF. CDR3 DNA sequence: TGCAGCGGGACAGGACAAGAGACCCAGTACTTC.